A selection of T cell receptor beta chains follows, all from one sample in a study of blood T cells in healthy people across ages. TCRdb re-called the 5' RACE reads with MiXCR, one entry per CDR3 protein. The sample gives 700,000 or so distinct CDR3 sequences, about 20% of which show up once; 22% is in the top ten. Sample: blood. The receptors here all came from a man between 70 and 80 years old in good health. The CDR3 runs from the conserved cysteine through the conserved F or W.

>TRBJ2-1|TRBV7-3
CASSSSGLAYNEQFF
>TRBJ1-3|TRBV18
CASSPTLGVPSGNTIYF
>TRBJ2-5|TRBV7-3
CASSQGLAGEHQETQYF
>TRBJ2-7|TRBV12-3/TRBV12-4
CASSLLSASYEQYF
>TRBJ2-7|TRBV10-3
CAISGLDGSYEQYF
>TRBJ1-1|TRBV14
CASTYDRNTEAFF
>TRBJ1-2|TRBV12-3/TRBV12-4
CASSFMEVYGYTF
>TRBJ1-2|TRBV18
CASSPITANYGYTF
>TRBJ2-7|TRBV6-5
CASSSPKKASSSYEQYF
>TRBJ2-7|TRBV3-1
CATTGGSYEQYF
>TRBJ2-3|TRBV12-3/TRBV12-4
CASSLGARGTDTQYF
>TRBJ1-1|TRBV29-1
CSVRQGDLGTEAFF
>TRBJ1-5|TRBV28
CASSSSKPQHF
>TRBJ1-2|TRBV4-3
CASSQERGGLYGYTF
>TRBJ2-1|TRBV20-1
CSAETSGSYNEQFF
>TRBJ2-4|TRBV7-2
CASSLARDINIQYF